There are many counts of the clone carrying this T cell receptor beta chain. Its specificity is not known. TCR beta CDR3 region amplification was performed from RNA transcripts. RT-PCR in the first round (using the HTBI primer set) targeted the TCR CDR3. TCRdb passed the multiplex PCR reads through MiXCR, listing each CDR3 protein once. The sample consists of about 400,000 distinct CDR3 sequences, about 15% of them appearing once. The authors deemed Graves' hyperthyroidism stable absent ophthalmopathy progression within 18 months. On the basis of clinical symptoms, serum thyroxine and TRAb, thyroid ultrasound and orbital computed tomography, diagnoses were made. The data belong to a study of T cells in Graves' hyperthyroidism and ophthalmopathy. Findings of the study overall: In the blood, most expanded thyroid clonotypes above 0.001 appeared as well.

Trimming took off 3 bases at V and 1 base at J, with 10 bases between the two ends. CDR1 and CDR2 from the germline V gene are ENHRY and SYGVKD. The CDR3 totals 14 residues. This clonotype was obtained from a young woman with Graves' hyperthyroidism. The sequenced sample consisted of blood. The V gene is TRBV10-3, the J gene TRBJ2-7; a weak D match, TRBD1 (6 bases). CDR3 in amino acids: CAISDRGSSYEQYF. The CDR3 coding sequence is TGTGCCATCAGTGACAGGGGCAGTTCCTACGAGCAGTACTTC.